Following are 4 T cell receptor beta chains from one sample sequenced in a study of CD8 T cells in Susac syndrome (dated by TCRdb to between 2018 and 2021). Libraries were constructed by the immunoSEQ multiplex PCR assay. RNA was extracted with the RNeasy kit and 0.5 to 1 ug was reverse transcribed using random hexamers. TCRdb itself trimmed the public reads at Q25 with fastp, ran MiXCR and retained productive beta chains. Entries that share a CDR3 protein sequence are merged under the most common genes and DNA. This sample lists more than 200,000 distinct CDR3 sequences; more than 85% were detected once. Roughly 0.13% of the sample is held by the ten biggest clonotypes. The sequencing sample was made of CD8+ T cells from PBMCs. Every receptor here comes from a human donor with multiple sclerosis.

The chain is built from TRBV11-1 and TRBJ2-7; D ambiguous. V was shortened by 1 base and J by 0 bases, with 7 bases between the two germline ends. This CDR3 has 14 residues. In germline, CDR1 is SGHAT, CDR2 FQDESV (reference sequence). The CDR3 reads CASSLGSASYEQYF. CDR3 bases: TGTGCCAGCAGCTTAGGATCAGCCTCCTACGAGCAGTACTTC.

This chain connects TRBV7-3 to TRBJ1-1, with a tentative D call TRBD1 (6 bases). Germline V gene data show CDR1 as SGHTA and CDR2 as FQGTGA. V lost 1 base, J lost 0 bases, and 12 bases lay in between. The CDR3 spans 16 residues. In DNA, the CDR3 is TGTGCCAGCAGCTTAAGTGGGGACACCTTGAACACTGAAGCTTTCTTT. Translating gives CASSLSGDTLNTEAFF.

CDR3 nucleotide sequence: TGTGCCAGCAGTCCCTATCCCGGACAGGGTGGGGTCCCCTACGAGCAGTACTTC. The encoded protein is CASSPYPGQGGVPYEQYF. The rearrangement links TRBV27 to TRBJ2-7; TRBD1 matches at 8 bases. V lost 5 bases to trimming and J lost 2 bases; unmatched junction nucleotides: 17. Germline V lookup: CDR1 MNHEY, CDR2 SMNVEV (reference sequence). CDR3 length: 18 amino acids.

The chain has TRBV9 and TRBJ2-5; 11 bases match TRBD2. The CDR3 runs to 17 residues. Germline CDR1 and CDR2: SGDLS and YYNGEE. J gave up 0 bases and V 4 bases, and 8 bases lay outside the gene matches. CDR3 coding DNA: TGTGCCAGCAGCCCTCAACTAGCGGGGGAAAACCAAGAGACCCAGTACTTC. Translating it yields CASSPQLAGENQETQYF.